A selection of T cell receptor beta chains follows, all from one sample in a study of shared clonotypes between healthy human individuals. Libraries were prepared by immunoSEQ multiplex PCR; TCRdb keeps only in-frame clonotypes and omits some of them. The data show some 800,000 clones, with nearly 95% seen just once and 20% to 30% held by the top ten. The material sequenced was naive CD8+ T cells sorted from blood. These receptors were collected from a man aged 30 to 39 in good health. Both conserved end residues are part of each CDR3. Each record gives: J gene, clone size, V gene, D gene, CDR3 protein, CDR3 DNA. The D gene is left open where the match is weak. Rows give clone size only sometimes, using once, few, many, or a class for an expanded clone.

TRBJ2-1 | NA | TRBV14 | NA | CASTPSFDYNEQFF | TGTGCCAGCACCCCCAGTTTTGATTACAATGAGCAGTTCTTC
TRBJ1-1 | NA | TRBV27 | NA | CASSYGSFNTEAFF | TGTGCCAGCAGTTACGGATCATTCAACACTGAAGCTTTCTTT
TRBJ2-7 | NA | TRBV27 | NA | CAIRSGFNEQYF | TGTGCAATACGGTCAGGTTTCAACGAGCAGTACTTC
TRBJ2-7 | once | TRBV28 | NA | CASSPLDPYLGYEQYF | TGTGCCAGCAGCCCCCTAGACCCCTATTTAGGCTACGAGCAGTACTTC
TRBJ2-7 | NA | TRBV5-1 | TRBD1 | CASSLGQGASYEQYF | TGCGCCAGCAGCTTGGGACAGGGGGCGTCCTACGAGCAGTACTTC
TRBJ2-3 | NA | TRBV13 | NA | CASSSTLPPDTQYF | TGTGCCAGCAGCTCTACCCTCCCTCCAGATACGCAGTATTTT
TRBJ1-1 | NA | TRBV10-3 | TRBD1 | CAISDPGQGAEAFF | TGTGCCATCAGTGATCCGGGACAGGGGGCTGAAGCTTTCTTT
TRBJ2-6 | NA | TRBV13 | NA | CASTLWDGSSTGANVLTF | TGTGCCAGCACCCTTTGGGACGGATCCTCTACTGGGGCCAACGTCCTGACTTTC
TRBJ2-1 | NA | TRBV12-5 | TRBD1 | CASGLGQGALLNEQFF | TGTGCTAGTGGTCTTGGACAGGGGGCTCTCCTCAATGAGCAGTTCTTC
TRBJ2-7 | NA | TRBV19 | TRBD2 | CASSAGTSNEQYF | TGTGCCAGTAGTGCCGGGACTAGTAACGAGCAGTACTTC
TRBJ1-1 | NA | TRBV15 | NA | CATSSTTAMNTEAFF | TGTGCCACCAGCAGTACGACAGCGATGAACACTGAAGCTTTCTTT
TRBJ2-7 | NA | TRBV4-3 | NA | CASSQDAGQFQYF | TGCGCCAGCAGCCAAGATGCCGGACAGTTTCAGTACTTC
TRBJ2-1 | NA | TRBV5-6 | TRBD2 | CASSQGLAGWNEQFF | TGTGCCAGCAGCCAGGGACTAGCGGGTTGGAATGAGCAGTTCTTC
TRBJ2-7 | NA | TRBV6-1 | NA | CARFSSYEQYF | TGTGCCAGATTTTCATCCTACGAGCAGTACTTC
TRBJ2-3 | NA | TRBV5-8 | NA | CASSFDRSTDTQYF | TGTGCCAGCAGCTTTGACCGATCCACAGATACGCAGTATTTT
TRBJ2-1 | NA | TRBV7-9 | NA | CASSRPGSYNEQFF | TGTGCCAGCAGCCGTCCGGGCTCCTACAATGAGCAGTTCTTC
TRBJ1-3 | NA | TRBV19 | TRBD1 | CASSRGSGIGNTIYF | TGTGCCAGTAGCAGGGGGTCCGGGATTGGAAACACCATATATTTT
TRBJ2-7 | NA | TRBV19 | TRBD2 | CASSLVAGAYEQYF | TGTGCCAGTAGTCTGGTGGCGGGAGCCTACGAGCAGTACTTC
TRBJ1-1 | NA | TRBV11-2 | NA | CASSLGSREAFF | TGTGCCAGCAGCTTAGGATCGCGTGAAGCTTTCTTT
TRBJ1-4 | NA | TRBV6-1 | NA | CASSEVSATNEKLFF | TGTGCCAGCAGTGAAGTGAGTGCAACTAATGAAAAACTGTTTTTT
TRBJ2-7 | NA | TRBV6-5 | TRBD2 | CASSLAGGSEEQYF | TGTGCCAGCAGCCTGGCGGGGGGATCAGAGGAGCAGTACTTC
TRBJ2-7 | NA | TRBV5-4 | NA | CASSLEVGYNEQYF | TGTGCCAGCAGCTTGGAGGTAGGGTACAACGAGCAGTACTTC
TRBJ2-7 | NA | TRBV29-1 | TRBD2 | CSVEGAGGRLRDYEQYF | TGCAGCGTTGAGGGGGCGGGAGGACGGTTACGGGACTACGAGCAGTACTTC
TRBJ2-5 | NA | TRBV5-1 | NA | CASRESETQYF | TGCGCCAGCAGAGAATCGGAGACCCAGTACTTC
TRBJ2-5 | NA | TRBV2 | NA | CASSEGHRVQETQYF | TGTGCCAGCAGTGAAGGGCACAGGGTCCAAGAGACCCAGTACTTC
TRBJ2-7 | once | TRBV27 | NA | CASSLMARSYEQYF | TGTGCCAGCAGTTTAATGGCACGTTCCTACGAGCAGTACTTC
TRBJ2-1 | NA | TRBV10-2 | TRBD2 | CASPGTSGRSSYNEQFF | TGCGCCAGCCCCGGGACTAGCGGGAGAAGCTCCTACAATGAGCAGTTCTTC
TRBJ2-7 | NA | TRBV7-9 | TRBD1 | CASSLGRGQSAYEQYF | TGTGCCAGCAGCCTAGGACGGGGACAGAGTGCCTACGAGCAGTACTTC
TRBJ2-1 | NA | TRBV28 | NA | CASSLAGTRIDEQFF | TGTGCCAGCAGTTTAGCGGGAACACGGATCGATGAGCAGTTCTTC
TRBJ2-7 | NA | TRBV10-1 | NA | CASSESMVHEQYF | TGCGCCAGCAGTGAGTCGATGGTCCACGAGCAGTACTTC
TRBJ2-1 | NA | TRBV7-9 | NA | CASRWANEQFF | TGTGCCAGCAGGTGGGCCAATGAGCAGTTCTTC
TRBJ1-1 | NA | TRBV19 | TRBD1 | CAASQGSSEAFF | TGTGCCGCATCACAGGGGAGCAGTGAAGCTTTCTTT
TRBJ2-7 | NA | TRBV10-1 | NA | CASSETGLGLEGYEQYF | TGCGCCAGCAGTGAGACTGGGTTAGGCCTCGAGGGCTACGAGCAGTACTTC
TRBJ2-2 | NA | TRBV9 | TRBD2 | CASSDRTSGSRGTGELFF | TGTGCCAGCAGCGATAGGACTAGCGGGAGTCGAGGCACCGGGGAGCTGTTTTTT
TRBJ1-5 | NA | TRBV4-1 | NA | CASSQRMGSGNQPQHF | TGCGCCAGCAGCCAAAGGATGGGTTCTGGCAATCAGCCCCAGCATTTT
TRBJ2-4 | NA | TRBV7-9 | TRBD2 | CASSFPGGKNIQYF | TGTGCCAGCAGCTTTCCGGGGGGCAAAAACATTCAGTACTTC
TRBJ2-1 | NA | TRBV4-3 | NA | CASSPDRSSYNEQFF | TGCGCCAGCAGCCCCGACAGGAGCTCCTACAATGAGCAGTTCTTC
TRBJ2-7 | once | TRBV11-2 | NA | CASSPTGGRSYEQYF | TGTGCCAGCAGCCCAACCGGGGGCCGCTCCTACGAGCAGTACTTC
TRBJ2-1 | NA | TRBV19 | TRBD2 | CASATTSAGLSEQFF | TGTGCCAGTGCCACCACTAGCGCCGGGCTCAGTGAGCAGTTCTTC
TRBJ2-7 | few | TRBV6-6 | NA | CASSSTTTTRPYEQYF | TGTGCCAGCAGTTCCACGACTACAACTAGACCCTACGAGCAGTACTTC
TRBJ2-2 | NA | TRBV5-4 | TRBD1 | CASSLQGAGELFF | TGTGCCAGCAGCTTGCAGGGGGCGGGGGAGCTGTTTTTT
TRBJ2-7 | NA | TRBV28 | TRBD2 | CASRAGTYSEQYF | TGTGCCAGCAGAGCGGGAACGTACAGCGAGCAGTACTTC
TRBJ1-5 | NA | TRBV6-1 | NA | CASGGEMDGRPQHF | TGTGCCAGCGGGGGGGAAATGGACGGTAGGCCCCAGCATTTT
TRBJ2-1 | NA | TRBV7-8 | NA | CASSSALHEQFF | TGTGCCAGCAGCTCCGCGTTACATGAGCAGTTCTTC
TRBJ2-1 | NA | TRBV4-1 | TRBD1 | CASSQFQDRGDQFF | TGCGCCAGCAGCCAATTCCAGGACAGGGGAGATCAGTTCTTC
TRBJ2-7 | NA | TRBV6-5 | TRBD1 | CASSWDRSYEQYF | TGTGCCAGCAGTTGGGACAGGAGCTACGAGCAGTACTTC
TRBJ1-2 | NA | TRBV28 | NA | CASSFRGLDGYTF | TGTGCCAGCAGTTTCCGGGGGCTCGATGGCTACACCTTC
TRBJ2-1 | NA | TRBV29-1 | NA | CSVGPGPNEQFF | TGCAGCGTTGGTCCCGGGCCGAATGAGCAGTTCTTC
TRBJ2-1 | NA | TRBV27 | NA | CASSRNLYNEQFF | TGTGCCAGCAGTAGAAACCTCTACAATGAGCAGTTCTTC
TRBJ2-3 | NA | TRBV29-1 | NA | CSVGFTDASTDTQYF | TGCAGCGTTGGGTTCACGGACGCTAGCACAGATACGCAGTATTTT
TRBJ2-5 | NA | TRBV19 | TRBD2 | CASSIGLAGEGETQYF | TGTGCCAGTAGTATCGGACTAGCGGGAGAAGGGGAGACCCAGTACTTC
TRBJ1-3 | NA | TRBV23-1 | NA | CATLFENTIYF | TGCGCCACCCTATTCGAAAACACCATATATTTT
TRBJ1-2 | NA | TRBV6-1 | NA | CASSETMGGYTF | TGTGCCAGCAGTGAAACTATGGGTGGCTACACCTTC
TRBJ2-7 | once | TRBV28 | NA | CASRGQGGYEQYF | TGTGCCAGCAGGGGGCAGGGGGGATACGAGCAGTACTTC
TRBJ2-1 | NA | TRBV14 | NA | CASSQVVSEEQFF | TGTGCCAGCAGCCAAGTGGTGTCAGAGGAGCAGTTCTTC
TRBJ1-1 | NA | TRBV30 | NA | CAWSDPLKAFF | TGTGCCTGGAGTGACCCCCTCAAAGCTTTCTTT
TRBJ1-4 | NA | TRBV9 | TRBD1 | CASSVAGGNEKLFF | TGTGCCAGCAGCGTAGCAGGGGGGAATGAAAAACTGTTTTTT
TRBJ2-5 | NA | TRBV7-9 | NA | CASSFGAPEETQYF | TGTGCCAGCAGCTTTGGAGCGCCAGAGGAGACCCAGTACTTC
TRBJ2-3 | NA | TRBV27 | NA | CASSLGPRLLQYF | TGTGCCAGCAGTCTGGGTCCGCGCCTTCTGCAGTATTTT
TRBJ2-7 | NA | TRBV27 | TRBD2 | CASSPGTSGRSYEQYF | TGTGCCAGCAGTCCGGGGACTAGCGGGAGGTCCTACGAGCAGTACTTC